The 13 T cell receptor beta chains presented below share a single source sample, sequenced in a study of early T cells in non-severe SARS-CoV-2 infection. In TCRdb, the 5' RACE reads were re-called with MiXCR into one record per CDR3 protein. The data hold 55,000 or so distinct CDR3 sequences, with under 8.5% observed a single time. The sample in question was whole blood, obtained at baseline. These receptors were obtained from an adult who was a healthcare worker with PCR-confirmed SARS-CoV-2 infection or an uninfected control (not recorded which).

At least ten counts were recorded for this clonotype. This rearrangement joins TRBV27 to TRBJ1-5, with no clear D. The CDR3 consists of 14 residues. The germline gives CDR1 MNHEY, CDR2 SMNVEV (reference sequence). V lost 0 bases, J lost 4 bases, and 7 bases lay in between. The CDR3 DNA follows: TGTGCCAGCAGTTTATCGCCAGATAATCAGCCCCAGCATTTT. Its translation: CASSLSPDNQPQHF.

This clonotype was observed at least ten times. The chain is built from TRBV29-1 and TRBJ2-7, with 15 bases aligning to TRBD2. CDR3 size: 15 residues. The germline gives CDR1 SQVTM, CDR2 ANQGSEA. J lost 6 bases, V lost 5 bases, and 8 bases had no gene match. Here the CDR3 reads CSVTGLAGGVGEQYF. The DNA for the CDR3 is TGCAGCGTTACGGGACTAGCGGGGGGAGTCGGCGAGCAGTACTTC.

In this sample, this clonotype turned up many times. DNA for the CDR3: TGTGCCAGCTCACGATCTACACCGGGAAACTATTGGGCGAACACCGGGGAGCTGTTTTTT. Protein sequence: CASSRSTPGNYWANTGELFF. J is TRBJ2-2 and V is TRBV18; a possible D gene is TRBD2 (5 bases). V gave up 4 bases and J gave up 0 bases, with 24 bases separating them. The CDR3 totals 20 residues. From germline, CDR1 is KGHSH and CDR2 LQKENI.

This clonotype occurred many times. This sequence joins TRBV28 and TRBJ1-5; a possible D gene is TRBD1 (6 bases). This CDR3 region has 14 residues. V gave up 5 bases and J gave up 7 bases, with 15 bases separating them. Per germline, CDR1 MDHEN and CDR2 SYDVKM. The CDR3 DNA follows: TGTGCCAGCAGTCTTCCCGACAGGTCCCAGCCCCAGCATTTT. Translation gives CASSLPDRSQPQHF.

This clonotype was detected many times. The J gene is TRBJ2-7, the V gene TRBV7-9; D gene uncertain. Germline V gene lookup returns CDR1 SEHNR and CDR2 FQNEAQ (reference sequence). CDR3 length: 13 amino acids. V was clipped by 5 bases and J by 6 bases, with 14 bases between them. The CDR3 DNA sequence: TGTGCCAGCAGCCCATCGACCAAACCCGAGCAGTACTTC. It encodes CASSPSTKPEQYF.

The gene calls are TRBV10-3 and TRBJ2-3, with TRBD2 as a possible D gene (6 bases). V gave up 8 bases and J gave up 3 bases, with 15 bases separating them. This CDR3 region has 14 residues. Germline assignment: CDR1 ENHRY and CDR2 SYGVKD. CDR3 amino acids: CAIARPGGTDTQYF. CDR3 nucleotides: TGTGCCATCGCCAGGCCTGGGGGGACAGATACGCAGTATTTT.

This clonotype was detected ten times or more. The CDR3 nucleotides are TGTGCCAGCGGCTCCGCAGGTATTAGCACAGATACGCAGTATTTT. As protein: CASGSAGISTDTQYF. The chain couples TRBV7-9 to TRBJ2-3; D gene unclear. The germline V gene encodes CDR1 SEHNR and CDR2 FQNEAQ (reference sequence). CDR3 length equals 15 residues. V was pared by 8 bases and J by 0 bases, with 15 bases between.

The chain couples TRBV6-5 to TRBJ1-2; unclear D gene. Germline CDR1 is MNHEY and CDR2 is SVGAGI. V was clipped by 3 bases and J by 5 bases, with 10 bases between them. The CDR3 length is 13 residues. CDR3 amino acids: CASSYTRIYGYTF. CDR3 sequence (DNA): TGTGCCAGCAGTTATACGCGGATTTATGGCTACACCTTC.

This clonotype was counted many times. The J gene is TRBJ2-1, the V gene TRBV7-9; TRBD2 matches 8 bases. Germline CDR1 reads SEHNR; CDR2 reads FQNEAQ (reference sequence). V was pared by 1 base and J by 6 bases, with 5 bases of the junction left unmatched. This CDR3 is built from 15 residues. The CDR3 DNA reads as TGTGCCAGCAGCTTAGGACAGCGGGGGAGCAATGAGCAGTTCTTC. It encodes CASSLGQRGSNEQFF.

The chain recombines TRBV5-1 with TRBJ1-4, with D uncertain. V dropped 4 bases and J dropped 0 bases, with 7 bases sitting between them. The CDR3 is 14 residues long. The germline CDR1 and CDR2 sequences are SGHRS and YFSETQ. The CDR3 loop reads CASSDPATNEKLFF. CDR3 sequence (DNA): TGCGCCAGCAGCGACCCTGCAACTAATGAAAAACTGTTTTTT. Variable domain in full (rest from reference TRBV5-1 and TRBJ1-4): KAGVTQTPRYLIKTRGQQVTLSCSPISGHRSVSWYQQTPGQGLQFLFEYFSETQRNKGNFPGRFSGRQFSNSRSEMNVSTLELGDSALYLCASSDPATNEKLFFGSGTQLSVL.

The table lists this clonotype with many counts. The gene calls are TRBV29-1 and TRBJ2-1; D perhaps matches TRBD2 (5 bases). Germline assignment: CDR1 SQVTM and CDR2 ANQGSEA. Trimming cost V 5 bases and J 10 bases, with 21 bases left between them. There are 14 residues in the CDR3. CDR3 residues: CSVQTMGLRGEQFF. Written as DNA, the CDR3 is TGCAGCGTTCAAACCATGGGGTTGAGAGGGGAGCAGTTCTTC.

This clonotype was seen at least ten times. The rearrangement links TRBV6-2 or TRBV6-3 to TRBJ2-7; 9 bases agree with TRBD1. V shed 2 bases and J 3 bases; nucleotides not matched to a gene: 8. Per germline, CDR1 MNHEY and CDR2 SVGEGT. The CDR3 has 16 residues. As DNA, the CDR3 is TGTGCCAGCAGTTACCCTCGCGGGACAGGGTTCTACGAGCAGTACTTC. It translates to CASSYPRGTGFYEQYF.

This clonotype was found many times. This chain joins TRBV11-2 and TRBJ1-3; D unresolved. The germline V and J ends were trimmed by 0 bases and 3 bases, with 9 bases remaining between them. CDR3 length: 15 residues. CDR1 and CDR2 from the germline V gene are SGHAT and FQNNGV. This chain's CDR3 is CASSLEGQLGNTIYF. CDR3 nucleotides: TGTGCCAGCAGCTTAGAAGGTCAGCTTGGAAACACCATATATTTT.